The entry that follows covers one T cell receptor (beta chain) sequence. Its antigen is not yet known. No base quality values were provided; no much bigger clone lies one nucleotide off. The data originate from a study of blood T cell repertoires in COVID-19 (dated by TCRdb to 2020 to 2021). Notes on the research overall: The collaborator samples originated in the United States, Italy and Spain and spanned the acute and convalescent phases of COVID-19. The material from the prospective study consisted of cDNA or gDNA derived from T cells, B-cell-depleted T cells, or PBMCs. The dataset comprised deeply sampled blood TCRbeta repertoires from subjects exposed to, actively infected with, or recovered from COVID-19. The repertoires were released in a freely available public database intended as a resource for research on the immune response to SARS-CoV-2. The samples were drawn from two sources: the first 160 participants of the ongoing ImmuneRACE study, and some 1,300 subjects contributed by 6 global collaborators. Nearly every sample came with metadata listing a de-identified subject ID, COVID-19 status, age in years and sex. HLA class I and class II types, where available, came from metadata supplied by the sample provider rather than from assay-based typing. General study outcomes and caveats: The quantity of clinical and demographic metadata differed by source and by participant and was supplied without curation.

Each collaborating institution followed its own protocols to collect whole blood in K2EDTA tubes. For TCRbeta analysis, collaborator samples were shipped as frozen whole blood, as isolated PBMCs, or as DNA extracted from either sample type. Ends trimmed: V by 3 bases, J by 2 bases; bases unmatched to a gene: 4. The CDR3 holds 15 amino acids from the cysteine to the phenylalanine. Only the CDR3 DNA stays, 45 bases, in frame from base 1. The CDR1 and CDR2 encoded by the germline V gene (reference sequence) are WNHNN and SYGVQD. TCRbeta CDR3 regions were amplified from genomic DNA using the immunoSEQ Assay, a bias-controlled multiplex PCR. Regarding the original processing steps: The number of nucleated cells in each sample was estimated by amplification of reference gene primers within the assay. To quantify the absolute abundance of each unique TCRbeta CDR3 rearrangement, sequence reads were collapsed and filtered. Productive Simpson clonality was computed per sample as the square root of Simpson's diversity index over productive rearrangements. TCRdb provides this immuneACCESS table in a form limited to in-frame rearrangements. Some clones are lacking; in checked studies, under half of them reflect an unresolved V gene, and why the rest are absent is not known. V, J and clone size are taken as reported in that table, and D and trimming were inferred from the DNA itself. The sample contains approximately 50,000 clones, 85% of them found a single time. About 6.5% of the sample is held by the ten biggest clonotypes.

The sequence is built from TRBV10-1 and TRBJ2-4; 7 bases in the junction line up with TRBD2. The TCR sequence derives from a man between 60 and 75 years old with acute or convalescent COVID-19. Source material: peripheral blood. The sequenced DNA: TGCGCCAGCAGTGATGGCGGGAGTTCCAAAAACATTCAGTACTTC. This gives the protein CASSDGGSSKNIQYF.